This T cell receptor beta chain was recovered during a study of beta chain features in type 1 diabetes. In the study overall: Comparable age, gender and cell yields were observed in patients relative to healthy donors. General study points: Lower insertion and higher deletion counts appeared at VDJ junctions in type 1 diabetes patients. A moderate, significant TCRB CDR3 shortening appeared in type 1 diabetes across four CD4+ subsets.

As every portion of the isolated RNA was reverse transcribed, the sequencing read expressed TCRB transcripts. Generated by immunoSEQ multiplex PCR, the TCRdb table keeps only in-frame clones and is missing some. The table includes 150,000 to 190,000 clones, approximately 10% detected once. Sorted cells reached over 95% purity in every population. The length of the CDR3 is 13 residues. Germline assignment: CDR1 MDHEN and CDR2 SYDVKM. V shed 6 bases and J 5 bases; nucleotides not matched to a gene: 3. In the case of this clone: The antigen remains undetermined.

The rearrangement links TRBV28 to TRBJ1-2; 10 bases line up with TRBD1. Sequenced: central memory CD4+ T cells from blood. This clonotype was obtained from a man younger than 40 with type 1 diabetes. The CDR3 DNA reads as TGTGCCAGCAGGACAGGGGGCCCTTATGGCTACACCTTC. Protein product: CASRTGGPYGYTF.